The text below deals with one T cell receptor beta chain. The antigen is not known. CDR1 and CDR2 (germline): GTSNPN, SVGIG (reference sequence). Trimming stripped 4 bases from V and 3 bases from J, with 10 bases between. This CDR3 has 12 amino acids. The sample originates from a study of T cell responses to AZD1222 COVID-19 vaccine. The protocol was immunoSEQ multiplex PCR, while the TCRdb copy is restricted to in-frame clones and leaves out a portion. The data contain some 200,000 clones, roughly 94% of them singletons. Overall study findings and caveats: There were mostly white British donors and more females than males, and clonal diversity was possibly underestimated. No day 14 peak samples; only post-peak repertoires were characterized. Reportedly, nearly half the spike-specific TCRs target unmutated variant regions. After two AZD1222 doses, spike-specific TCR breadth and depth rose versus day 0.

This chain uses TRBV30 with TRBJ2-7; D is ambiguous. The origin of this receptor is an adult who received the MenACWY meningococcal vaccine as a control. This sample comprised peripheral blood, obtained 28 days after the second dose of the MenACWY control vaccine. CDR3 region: CAWTHRNYEQYF. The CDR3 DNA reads TGTGCCTGGACACACAGAAACTACGAGCAGTACTTC.